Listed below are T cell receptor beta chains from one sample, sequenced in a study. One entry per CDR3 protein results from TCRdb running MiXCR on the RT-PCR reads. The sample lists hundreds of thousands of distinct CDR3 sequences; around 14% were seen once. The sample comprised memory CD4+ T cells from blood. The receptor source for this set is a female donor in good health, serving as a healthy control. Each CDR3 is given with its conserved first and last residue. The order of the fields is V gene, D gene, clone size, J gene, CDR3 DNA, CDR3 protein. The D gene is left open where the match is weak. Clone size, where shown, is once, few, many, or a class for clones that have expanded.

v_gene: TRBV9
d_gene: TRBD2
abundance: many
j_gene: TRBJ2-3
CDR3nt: TGTGCCAGCAGCGTAGGACTAGCGGACACAGATACGCAGTATTTT
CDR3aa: CASSVGLADTDTQYF

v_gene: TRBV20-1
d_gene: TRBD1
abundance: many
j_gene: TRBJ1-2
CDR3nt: TGCAGTGCTAGACCCCGACAGGGGGCGATTGGCTACACCTTC
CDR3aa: CSARPRQGAIGYTF

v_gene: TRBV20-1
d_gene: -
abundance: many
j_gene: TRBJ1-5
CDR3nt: TGCACCACCTCCCCTGGAGGGAATAGCAATCAGCCCCAGCATTTT
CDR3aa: CTTSPGGNSNQPQHF

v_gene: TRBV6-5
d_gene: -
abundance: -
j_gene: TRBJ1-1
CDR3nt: TGTGCCAGCAGTTGGGGACTTCACACTGAAGCTTTCTTT
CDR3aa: CASSWGLHTEAFF

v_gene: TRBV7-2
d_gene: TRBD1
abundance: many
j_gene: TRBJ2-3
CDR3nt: TGTGCCAGCAGTTTCAGACAGGGGCGCACAGATACGCAGTATTTT
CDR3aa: CASSFRQGRTDTQYF

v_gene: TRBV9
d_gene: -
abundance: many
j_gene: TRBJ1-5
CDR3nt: TGTGCCAGCAGCGAACAGGGAGGCCAGCCCCAGCATTTT
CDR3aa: CASSEQGGQPQHF

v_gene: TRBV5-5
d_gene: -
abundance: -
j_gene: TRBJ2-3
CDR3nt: TGTGCCAGCAGCTTATGGATTCGAGATACGCAGTATTTT
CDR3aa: CASSLWIRDTQYF

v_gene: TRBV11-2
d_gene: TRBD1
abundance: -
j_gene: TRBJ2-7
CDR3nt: TGTGCCAGCAGCTTAGGGGGGACAGGGGTTTACGAGCAGTACTTC
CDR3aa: CASSLGGTGVYEQYF

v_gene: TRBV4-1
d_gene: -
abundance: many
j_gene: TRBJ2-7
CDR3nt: TGCGCCAGCAGCCAAGTTTTACAGCAAGGTCGGTACGAGCAGTACTTC
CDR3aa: CASSQVLQQGRYEQYF

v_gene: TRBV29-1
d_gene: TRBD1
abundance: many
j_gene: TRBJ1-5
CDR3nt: TGCAGCGTCGGTACAGGGGCCAGCGATCAGCCCCAGCATTTT
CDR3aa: CSVGTGASDQPQHF

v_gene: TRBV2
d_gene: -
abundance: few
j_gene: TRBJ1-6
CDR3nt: TGTGCCAGCAGTGCCGCAGCCAACTATAATTCACCCCTCCACTTT
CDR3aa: CASSAAANYNSPLHF

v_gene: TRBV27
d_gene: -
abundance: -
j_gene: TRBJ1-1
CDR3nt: TGTGCCAGCAGTTTAGGGGGGCACGGCACTGAAGCTTTCTTT
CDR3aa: CASSLGGHGTEAFF

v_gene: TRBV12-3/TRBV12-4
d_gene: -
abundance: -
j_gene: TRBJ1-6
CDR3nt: TGTGCCAGCAGTTTAAAACTTCTGACACCCCTCCACTTT
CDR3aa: CASSLKLLTPLHF

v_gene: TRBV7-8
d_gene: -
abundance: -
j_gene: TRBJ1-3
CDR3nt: TGTGCCAGCAGCCCAGATCGAAACACCATATATTTT
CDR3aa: CASSPDRNTIYF

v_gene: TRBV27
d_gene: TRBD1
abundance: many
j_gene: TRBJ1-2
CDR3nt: TGTGCCAGCAGTTTATCTATCAGGGGGATAGGTGGCTACACCTTC
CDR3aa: CASSLSIRGIGGYTF

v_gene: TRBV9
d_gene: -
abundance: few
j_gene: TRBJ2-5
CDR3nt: TGTGCCAGCAGCGGAAGACCATCAGAGACCCAGTACTTC
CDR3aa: CASSGRPSETQYF

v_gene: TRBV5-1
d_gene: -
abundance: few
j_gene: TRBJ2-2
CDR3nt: TGCGCCAGCAGCGCAGTCGACCCAGGCACCGGGGAGCTGTTTTTT
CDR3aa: CASSAVDPGTGELFF

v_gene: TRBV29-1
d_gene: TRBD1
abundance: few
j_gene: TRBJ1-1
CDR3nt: TGCAGCGTTGGGATGACAGGGGGCAAGAACACTGAAGCTTTCTTT
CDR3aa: CSVGMTGGKNTEAFF

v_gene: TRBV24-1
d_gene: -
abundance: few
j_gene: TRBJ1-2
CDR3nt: TGTGCCACCAGTGAGCAGCAGGGATACGGCTACACCTTC
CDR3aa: CATSEQQGYGYTF

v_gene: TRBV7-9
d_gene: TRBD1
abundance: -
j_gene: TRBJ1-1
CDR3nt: TGTGCCAGCATACTACAGGGGGCTACGTCTGAAGCTTTCTTT
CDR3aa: CASILQGATSEAFF

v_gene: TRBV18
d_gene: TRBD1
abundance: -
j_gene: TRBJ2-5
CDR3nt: TGTGCCAGCTCACCACCCTTCGACAGGGAAGAGACCCAGTACTTC
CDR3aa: CASSPPFDREETQYF

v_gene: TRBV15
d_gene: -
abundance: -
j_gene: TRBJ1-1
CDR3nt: TGTGCCACCGCCCTAGGGTTGGACACTGAAGCTTTCTTT
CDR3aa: CATALGLDTEAFF

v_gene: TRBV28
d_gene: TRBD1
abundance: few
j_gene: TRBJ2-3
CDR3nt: TGTGCCAGCAGTCCGAGACAGGGGAAGCAGTATTTT
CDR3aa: CASSPRQGKQYF

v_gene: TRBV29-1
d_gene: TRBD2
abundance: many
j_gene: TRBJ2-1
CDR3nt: TGCAGCGTCCCTTTTTCGAGCGGGAGGGGGGAGCAGTTCTTC
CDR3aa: CSVPFSSGRGEQFF